The rows below give T cell receptor beta chains drawn from one sample of a study of T cell changes during pregnancy in multiple sclerosis. Sequencing used immunoSEQ multiplex PCR; TCRdb keeps in-frame clones, though not all of them. In the table there are about 53,000 clones, 85% to 90% of which are singletons. The starting material was peripheral blood, obtained after pregnancy. These TCRs come from a female donor in good health, enrolled as a control in a pregnancy study. Each CDR3 is given with its conserved first and last residue. A D gene is named only where the DNA matches it firmly. Part of the rows lack a size; the others show once, few, many or a class for expanded clones.

j_call,d_call,clone_size,v_call,cdr3_length,cdr3_nt,cdr3_aa
TRBJ2-1,TRBD1,NA,TRBV9,15,TGTGCCAGCAGCCTAGGGACAGGGTTCGGCAATGAGCAGTTCTTC,CASSLGTGFGNEQFF
TRBJ1-4,NA,NA,TRBV7-2,14,TGTGCCAGCAGCTTCGGGACAACTAATGAAAAACTGTTTTTT,CASSFGTTNEKLFF
TRBJ2-3,NA,NA,TRBV29-1,13,TGCAGCGTTGCGGCGGGGAGGACAGATACGCAGTATTTT,CSVAAGRTDTQYF
TRBJ2-3,NA,NA,TRBV7-9,14,TGTGCCAGCAGCTTAGCGCCCGGGGGAGATACGCAGTATTTT,CASSLAPGGDTQYF
TRBJ2-2,NA,NA,TRBV25-1,15,TGTGCCAGCAGTGAATCACTACTATACACCGGGGAGCTGTTTTTT,CASSESLLYTGELFF
TRBJ1-1,TRBD1,NA,TRBV4-1,15,TGCGCCAGCAGCCTCGGACAGGGGCAGAACACTGAAGCTTTCTTT,CASSLGQGQNTEAFF
TRBJ2-2,NA,NA,TRBV9,15,TGTGCCAGCAGTTCAGTCCATGAGAACACCGGGGAGCTGTTTTTT,CASSSVHENTGELFF
TRBJ1-2,NA,NA,TRBV6-5,13,TGTGCCAGCAGCCGGGGGGCTGACTATGGCTACACCTTC,CASSRGADYGYTF
TRBJ1-4,TRBD1,few,TRBV9,15,TGTGCCAGCAGCGATACAGGGGAGACTAATGAAAAACTGTTTTTT,CASSDTGETNEKLFF
TRBJ2-1,TRBD2,NA,TRBV30,15,TGTGCCTGGAGTACCGATAGCGGGATCCAAAATGAGCAGTTCTTC,CAWSTDSGIQNEQFF
TRBJ1-2,TRBD1,NA,TRBV4-1,13,TGCGCCAGCAGCTTACGGGACAGTGGGGGCTACACCTTC,CASSLRDSGGYTF
TRBJ2-3,NA,once,TRBV6-6,15,TGTGCCAGCAGTTACCCGCAGGGGAGGGCAGATACGCAGTATTTT,CASSYPQGRADTQYF
TRBJ1-4,NA,NA,TRBV6-5,13,TGTGCCAGCACGAGAGGGCCTAATGAAAAACTGTTTTTT,CASTRGPNEKLFF
TRBJ2-2,TRBD1,NA,TRBV5-1,15,TGCGCCAGCAGCCTTCAGACAGGGTTCACCGGGGAGCTGTTTTTT,CASSLQTGFTGELFF
TRBJ2-1,TRBD2,NA,TRBV2,15,TGTGCCAGCAGTGAAATAGCGGGGCCCTACAATGAGCAGTTCTTC,CASSEIAGPYNEQFF
TRBJ1-6,NA,once,TRBV7-9,16,TGTGCCAGCAGCTTACGGACTAGCTCCTATAATTCACCCCTCCACTTT,CASSLRTSSYNSPLHF
TRBJ2-7,NA,NA,TRBV6-5,15,TGTGCCAGCAGTTACGTCCAGGGAGGATCCTACGAGCAGTACTTC,CASSYVQGGSYEQYF
TRBJ2-5,NA,NA,TRBV9,11,TGTGCCAGCAGCGCCGGGGGGACCCAGTACTTC,CASSAGGTQYF
TRBJ2-1,TRBD1,NA,TRBV10-3,17,TGTGCCATCAAACCGGGACAGGCCTTCGGGACCTACAATGAGCAGTTCTTC,CAIKPGQAFGTYNEQFF
TRBJ1-1,NA,NA,TRBV29-1,13,TGCAGCGCAAACAGGGCGGTCGGCACTGAAGCTTTCTTT,CSANRAVGTEAFF
TRBJ1-6,NA,NA,TRBV6-4,15,TGTGCCAGCATTGGCAGGGGCAACCAGAATTCACCCCTCCACTTT,CASIGRGNQNSPLHF
TRBJ2-3,TRBD1,NA,TRBV2,14,TGTGCCAGCAGTGATAGGACAGGGGGAGATACGCAGTATTTT,CASSDRTGGDTQYF
TRBJ1-3,TRBD1,once,TRBV5-6,14,TGTGCCAGCAGTCCCAGGGGGCCTGGAAACACCATATATTTT,CASSPRGPGNTIYF
TRBJ2-3,TRBD1,NA,TRBV15,17,TGTGCCACCAGCAACGGACAGGGGCGCTCTAGCACAGATACGCAGTATTTT,CATSNGQGRSSTDTQYF
TRBJ1-5,NA,NA,TRBV7-2,12,TGTGCCAGCAGCTTAGACTGGCAGCCCCAGCATTTT,CASSLDWQPQHF
TRBJ1-3,NA,once,TRBV28,15,TGTGCCAGCAGTTTGGGGACAAATTCTGGAAACACCATATATTTT,CASSLGTNSGNTIYF
TRBJ2-7,TRBD1,NA,TRBV28,15,TGTGCCAGCAGTTTCTCGGGACAGGGTGACTACGAGCAGTACTTC,CASSFSGQGDYEQYF